Reported below is one TCR beta chain. This entry belongs to a study of T cell changes during pregnancy in multiple sclerosis. V was cut by 6 bases and J by 8 bases, with 24 bases left in between. Germline-derived CDR1 and CDR2 are SGDLS and YYNGEE. This CDR3 has 16 amino acids. This table comes from immunoSEQ multiplex PCR, and its TCRdb copy is limited to in-frame clones, with some not included. The table records nearly 40,000 clones, about 91% of them present only once. The material was CD4+ T cells from peripheral blood mononuclear cells, obtained before pregnancy. The source of this sequence is a female donor with multiple sclerosis, enrolled in a pregnancy study. The chain combines TRBV9 with TRBJ2-1; D is uncertain. The CDR3 sequence: CASTKALFVPGDEQFF. In nucleotides, the CDR3 is TGTGCCAGCACCAAAGCTTTGTTTGTGCCCGGTGATGAGCAGTTCTTC.